The clone carrying this T cell receptor beta chain occurred many times. These data belong to a study of regulatory T cells in long-lasting Graves disease. The time point denotes: newly diagnosed GD, antithyroid drugs for less than 3 months. Construction of the TCR library relied on RNA isolated from PBMCs. Between the trimmed V and J ends, which lost 7 bases and 10 bases, there was a span of 26 bases. The length of the CDR3 is 17 residues. Germline V CDR1 and CDR2: SNHLY, FYNNEI. CDR3-region Arm-PCR and iRepertoire HTBI primers produced the TCR beta libraries. TCRdb reprocessed the multiplex PCR reads with MiXCR, giving one entry per CDR3 protein. The table lists a few hundred thousand distinct CDR3 sequences, 12% of them singletons. This sample also belongs to another study, concerning T cells in Graves' hyperthyroidism and ophthalmopathy.

Here the sequenced sample was peripheral blood mononuclear cells (PBMCs), taken at new diagnosis, from a patient treated with antithyroid drugs. V usage is TRBV2 and J usage is TRBJ1-6; TRBD1 is a possible D gene (5 bases). This TCR came from a woman under 30 with Graves disease. The DNA of the CDR3 is TGTGCCAGCAATAAAGGGGTTTCTGACGCGGCGGGGTCACCCCTCCACTTT. This translates into CASNKGVSDAAGSPLHF.